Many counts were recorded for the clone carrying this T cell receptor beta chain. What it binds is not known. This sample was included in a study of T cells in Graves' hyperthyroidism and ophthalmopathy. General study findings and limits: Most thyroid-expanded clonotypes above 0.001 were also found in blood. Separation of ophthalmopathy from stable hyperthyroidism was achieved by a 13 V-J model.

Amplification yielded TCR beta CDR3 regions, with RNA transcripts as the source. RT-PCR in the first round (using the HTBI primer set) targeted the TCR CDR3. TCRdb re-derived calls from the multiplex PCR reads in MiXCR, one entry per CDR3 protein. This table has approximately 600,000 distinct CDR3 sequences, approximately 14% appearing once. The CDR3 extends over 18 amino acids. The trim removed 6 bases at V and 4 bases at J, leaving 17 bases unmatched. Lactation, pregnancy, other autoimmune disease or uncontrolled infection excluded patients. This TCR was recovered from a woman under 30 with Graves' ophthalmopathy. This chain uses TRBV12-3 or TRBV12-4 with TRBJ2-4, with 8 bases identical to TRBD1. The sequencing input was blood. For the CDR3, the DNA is TGTGCCAGCAGAACAGGGGCGGTCAGGGGGCCTACAAAAAACATTCAGTACTTC. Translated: CASRTGAVRGPTKNIQYF.